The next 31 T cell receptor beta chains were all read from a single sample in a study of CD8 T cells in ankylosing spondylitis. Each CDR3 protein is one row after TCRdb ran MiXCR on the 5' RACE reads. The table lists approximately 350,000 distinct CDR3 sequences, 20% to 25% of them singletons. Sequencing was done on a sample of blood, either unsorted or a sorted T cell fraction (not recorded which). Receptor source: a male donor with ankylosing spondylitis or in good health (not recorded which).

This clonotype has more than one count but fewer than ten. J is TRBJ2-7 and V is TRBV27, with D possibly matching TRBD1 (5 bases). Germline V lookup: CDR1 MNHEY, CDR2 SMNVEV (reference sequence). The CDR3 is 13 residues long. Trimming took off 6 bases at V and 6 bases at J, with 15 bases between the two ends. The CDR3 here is CASSPPHQGEQYF. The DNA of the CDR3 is TGTGCCAGCAGCCCACCCCACCAGGGCGAGCAGTACTTC.

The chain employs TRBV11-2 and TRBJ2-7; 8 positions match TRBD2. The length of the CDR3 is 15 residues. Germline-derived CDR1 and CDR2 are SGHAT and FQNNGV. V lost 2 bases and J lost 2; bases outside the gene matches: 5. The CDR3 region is CASSLSPGGPYEQYF. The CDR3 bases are TGTGCCAGCAGCTTATCCCCGGGGGGGCCCTACGAGCAGTACTTC.

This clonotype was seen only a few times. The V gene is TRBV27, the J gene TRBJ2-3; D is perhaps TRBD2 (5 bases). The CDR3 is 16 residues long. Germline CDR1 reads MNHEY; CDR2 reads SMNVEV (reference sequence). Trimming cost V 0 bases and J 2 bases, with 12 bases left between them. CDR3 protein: CASSLSWSGNTDTQYF. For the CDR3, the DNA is TGTGCCAGCAGTTTATCGTGGAGCGGAAACACAGATACGCAGTATTTT.

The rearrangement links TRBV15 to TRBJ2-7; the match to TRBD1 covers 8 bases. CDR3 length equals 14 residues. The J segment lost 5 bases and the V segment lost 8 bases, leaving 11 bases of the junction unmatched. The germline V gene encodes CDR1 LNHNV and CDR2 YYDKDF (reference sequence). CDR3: CATSRTGPPDEQYF. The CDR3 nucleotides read TGTGCCACCTCCCGGACAGGGCCTCCTGACGAGCAGTACTTC. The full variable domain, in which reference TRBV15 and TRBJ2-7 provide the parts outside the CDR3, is DAMVIQNPRYQVTQFGKPVTLSCSQTLNHNVMYWYQQKSSQAPKLLFHYYDKDFNNEADTPDNFQSRRPNTSFCFLDIRSPGLGDTAMYLCATSRTGPPDEQYFGPGTRLTVT.

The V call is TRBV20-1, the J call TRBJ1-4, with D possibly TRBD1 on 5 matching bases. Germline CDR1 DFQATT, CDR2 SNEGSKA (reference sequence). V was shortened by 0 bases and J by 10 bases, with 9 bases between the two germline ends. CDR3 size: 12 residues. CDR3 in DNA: TGCAGTGCTAGAGATCCCCAGGGAAAACTGTTTTTT. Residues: CSARDPQGKLFF.

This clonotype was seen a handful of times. The CDR3 sequence is CAISGGLADTGELFF. The CDR3 region has the DNA TGTGCCATCAGTGGGGGACTAGCGGACACCGGGGAGCTGTTTTTT. The rearrangement joins TRBV10-3 to TRBJ2-2; 11 positions agree with TRBD2. The CDR3 runs to 15 residues. The V segment lost 4 bases and the J segment 3 bases; nucleotides outside the gene matches: 1. Germline loops: CDR1 ENHRY, CDR2 SYGVKD.

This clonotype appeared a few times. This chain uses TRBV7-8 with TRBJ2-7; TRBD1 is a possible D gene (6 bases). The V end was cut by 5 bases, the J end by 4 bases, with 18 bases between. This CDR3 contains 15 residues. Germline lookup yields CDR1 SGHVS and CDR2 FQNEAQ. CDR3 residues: CASSITGTNAYEQYF. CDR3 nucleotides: TGTGCCAGCAGCATTACCGGGACAAACGCGTACGAGCAGTACTTC. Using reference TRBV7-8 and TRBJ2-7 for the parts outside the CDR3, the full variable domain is GAGVSQSPRYKVAKRGQDVALRCDPISGHVSLFWYQQALGQGPEFLTYFQNEAQLDKSGLPSDRFFAERPEGSVSTLKIQRTQQEDSAVYLCASSITGTNAYEQYFGPGTRLTVT.

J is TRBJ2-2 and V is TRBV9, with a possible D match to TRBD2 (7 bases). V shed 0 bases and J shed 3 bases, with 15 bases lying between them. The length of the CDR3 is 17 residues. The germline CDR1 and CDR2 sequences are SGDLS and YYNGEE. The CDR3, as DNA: TGTGCCAGCAGCGTAGCCTGGGGGGGCATGGACACCGGGGAGCTGTTTTTT. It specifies CASSVAWGGMDTGELFF.

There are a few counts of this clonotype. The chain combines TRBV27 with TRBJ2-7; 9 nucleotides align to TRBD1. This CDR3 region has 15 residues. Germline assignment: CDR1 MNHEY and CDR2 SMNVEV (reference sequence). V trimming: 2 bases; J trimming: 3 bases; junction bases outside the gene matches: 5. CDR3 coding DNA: TGTGCCAGCAGTTTAGTGGGACAGGGAAACTACGAGCAGTACTTC. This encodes CASSLVGQGNYEQYF.

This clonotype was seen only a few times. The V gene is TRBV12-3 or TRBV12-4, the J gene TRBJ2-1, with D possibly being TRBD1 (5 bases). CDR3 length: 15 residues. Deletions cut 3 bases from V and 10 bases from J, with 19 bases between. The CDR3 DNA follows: TGTGCCAGCAGTTTGACACTATCCAGGGATAAGGAGCAGTTCTTC. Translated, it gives CASSLTLSRDKEQFF.

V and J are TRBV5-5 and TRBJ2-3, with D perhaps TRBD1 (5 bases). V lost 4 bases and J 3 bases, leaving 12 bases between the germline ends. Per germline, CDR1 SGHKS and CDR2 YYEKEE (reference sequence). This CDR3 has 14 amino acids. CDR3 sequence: CASSPNRWTDTQYF. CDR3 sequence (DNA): TGTGCCAGCAGCCCCAACAGGTGGACAGATACGCAGTATTTT.

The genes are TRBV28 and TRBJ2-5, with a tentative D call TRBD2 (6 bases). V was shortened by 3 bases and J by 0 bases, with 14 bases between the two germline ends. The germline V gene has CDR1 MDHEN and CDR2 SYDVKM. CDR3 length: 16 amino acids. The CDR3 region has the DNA TGTGCCAGCAGTTTGGATGAAGGAGGGAACCAAGAGACCCAGTACTTC. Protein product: CASSLDEGGNQETQYF.

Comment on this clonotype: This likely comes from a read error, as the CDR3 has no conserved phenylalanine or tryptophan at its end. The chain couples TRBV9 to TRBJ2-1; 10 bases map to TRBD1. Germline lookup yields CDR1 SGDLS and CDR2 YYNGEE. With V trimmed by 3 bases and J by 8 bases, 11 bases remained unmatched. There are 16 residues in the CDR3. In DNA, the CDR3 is TGTGCCAGCAGCGACGGGGACAGGGGTTCTTCCCATGAGCAGTTCATC. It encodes CASSDGDRGSSHEQFI.

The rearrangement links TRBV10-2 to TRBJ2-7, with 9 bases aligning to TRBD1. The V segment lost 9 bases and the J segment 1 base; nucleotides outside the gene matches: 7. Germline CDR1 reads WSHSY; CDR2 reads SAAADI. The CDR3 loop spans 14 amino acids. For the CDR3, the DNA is TGCGCCAGTCACCGGGACAGGGAATCCTACGAGCAGTACTTC. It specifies CASHRDRESYEQYF.

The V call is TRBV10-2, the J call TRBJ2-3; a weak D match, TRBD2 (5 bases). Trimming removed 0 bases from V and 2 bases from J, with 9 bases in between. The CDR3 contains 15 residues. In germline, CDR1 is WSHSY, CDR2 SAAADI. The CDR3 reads CASSESGAVTDTQYF. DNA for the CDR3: TGCGCCAGCAGTGAGTCGGGAGCGGTCACAGATACGCAGTATTTT.

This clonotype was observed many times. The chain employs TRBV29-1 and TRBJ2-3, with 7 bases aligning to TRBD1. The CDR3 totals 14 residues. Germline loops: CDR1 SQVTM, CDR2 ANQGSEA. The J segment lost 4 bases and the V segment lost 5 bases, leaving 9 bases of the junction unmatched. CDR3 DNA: TGCAGCGTTCGGGACAGTCCCAGGGCAGATACGCAGTATTTT. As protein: CSVRDSPRADTQYF.

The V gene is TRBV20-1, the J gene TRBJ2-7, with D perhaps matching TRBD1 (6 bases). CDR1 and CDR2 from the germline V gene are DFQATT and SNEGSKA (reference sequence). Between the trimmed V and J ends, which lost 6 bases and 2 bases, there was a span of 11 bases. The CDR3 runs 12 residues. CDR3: CSAPGHPYEQYF. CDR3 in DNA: TGCAGTGCCCCGGGACACCCCTACGAGCAGTACTTC.

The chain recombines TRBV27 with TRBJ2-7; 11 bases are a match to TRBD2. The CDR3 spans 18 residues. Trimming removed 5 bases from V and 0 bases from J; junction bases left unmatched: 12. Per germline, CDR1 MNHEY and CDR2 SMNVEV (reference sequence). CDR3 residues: CASSPLEASGGSSYEQYF. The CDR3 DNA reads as TGTGCCAGCAGTCCCCTAGAAGCTAGCGGGGGGAGCTCCTACGAGCAGTACTTC.

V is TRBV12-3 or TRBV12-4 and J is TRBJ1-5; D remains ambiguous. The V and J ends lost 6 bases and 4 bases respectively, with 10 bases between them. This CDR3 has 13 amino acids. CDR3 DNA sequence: TGTGCCAGCAGGGTAGGAGGGAATCAGCCCCAGCATTTT. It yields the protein CASRVGGNQPQHF.

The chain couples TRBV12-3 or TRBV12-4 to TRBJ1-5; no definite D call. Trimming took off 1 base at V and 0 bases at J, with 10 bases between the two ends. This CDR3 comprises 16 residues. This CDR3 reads CASSLVSEDSNQPQHF. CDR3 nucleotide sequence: TGTGCCAGCAGTTTAGTAAGCGAGGATAGCAATCAGCCCCAGCATTTT.

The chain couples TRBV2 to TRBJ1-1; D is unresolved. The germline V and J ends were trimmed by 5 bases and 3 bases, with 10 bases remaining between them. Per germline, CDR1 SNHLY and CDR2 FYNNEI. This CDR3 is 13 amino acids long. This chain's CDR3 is CASSSPGDTEAFF. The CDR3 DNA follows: TGTGCCAGCAGTTCCCCTGGGGACACTGAAGCTTTCTTT.

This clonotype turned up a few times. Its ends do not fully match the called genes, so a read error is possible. The CDR3: CASSPLGPGELFF. CDR3 nucleotides: TGTGCTAGCAGCCCCCTCGGTCCTGGGGAGCTGTTTTTT. The V and J genes are TRBV7-7 and TRBJ2-2; D is uncertain. Germline V gene lookup returns CDR1 SSHAT and CDR2 FNYEAQ (reference sequence). The CDR3 has 13 amino acids.

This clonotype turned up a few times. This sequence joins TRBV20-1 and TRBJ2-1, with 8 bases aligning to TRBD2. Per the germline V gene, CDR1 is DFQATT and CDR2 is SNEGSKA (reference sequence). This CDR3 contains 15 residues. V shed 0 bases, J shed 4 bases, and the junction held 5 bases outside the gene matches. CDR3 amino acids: CSARETGGLYNEQFF. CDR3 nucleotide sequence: TGCAGTGCTAGAGAAACGGGGGGGTTATACAATGAGCAGTTCTTC.

The CDR3 sequence is CASSFRQISYEQYF. The CDR3 DNA is TGTGCCAGCAGCTTTAGGCAGATCTCCTACGAGCAGTACTTC. The V and J genes are TRBV5-6 and TRBJ2-7, with unresolved D. V shed 2 bases and J shed 0 bases, with 9 bases lying between them. This CDR3 comprises 14 residues. Germline V gives CDR1 SGHDT, CDR2 YYEEEE.

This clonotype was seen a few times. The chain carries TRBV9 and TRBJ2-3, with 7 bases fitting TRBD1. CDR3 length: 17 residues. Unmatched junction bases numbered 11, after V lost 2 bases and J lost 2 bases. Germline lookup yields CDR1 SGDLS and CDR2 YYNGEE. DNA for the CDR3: TGTGCCAGCAGCGTGGGCAACAGGGGCTCTATCACAGATACGCAGTATTTT. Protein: CASSVGNRGSITDTQYF.

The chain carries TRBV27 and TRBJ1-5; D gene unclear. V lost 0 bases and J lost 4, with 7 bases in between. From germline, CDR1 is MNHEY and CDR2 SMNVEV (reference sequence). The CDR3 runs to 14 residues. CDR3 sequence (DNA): TGTGCCAGCAGTTTATCGCCCACGAATCAGCCCCAGCATTTT. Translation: CASSLSPTNQPQHF.

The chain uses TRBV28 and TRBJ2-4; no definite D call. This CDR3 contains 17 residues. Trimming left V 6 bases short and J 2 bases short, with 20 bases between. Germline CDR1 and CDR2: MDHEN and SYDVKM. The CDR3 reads CASRHPAAVYPKNIQYF. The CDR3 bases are TGTGCCAGCAGGCATCCGGCAGCCGTTTACCCCAAAAACATTCAGTACTTC.

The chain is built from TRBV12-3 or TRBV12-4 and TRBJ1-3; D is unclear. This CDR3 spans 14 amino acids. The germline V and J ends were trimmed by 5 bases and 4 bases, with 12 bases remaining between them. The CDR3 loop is CASSLLGRGNTIYF. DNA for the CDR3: TGTGCCAGCAGTCTTCTGGGTCGGGGAAACACCATATATTTT.

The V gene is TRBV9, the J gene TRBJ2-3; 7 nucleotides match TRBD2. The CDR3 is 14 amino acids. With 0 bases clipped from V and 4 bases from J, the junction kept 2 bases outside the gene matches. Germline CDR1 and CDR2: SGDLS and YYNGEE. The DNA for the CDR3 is TGTGCCAGCAGCGTAGGGGGGGGGTCAGATACGCAGTATTTT. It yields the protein CASSVGGGSDTQYF.

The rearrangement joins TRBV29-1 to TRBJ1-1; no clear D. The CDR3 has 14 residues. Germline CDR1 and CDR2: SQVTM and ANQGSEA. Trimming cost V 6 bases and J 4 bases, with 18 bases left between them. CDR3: CSVDARDLATEAFF. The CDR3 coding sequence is TGCAGCGTGGACGCGCGGGATTTAGCCACTGAAGCTTTCTTT.

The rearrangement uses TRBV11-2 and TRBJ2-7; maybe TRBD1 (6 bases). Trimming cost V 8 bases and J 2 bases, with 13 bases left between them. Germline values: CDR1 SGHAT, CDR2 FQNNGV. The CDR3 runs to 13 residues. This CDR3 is CASAAGVTYEQYF. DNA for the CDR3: TGTGCCAGCGCCGCAGGGGTTACCTACGAGCAGTACTTC.